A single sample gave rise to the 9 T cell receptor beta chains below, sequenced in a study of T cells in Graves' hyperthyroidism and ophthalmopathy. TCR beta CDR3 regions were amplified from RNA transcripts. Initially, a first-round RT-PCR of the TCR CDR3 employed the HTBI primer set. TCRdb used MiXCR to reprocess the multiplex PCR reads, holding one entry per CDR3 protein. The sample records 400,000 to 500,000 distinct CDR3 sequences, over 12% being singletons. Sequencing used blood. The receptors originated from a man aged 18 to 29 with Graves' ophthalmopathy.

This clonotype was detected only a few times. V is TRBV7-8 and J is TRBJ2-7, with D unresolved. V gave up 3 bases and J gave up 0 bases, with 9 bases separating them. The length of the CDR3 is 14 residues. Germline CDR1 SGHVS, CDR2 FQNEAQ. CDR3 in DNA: TGTGCCAGCAGCTTTGGGCAGAACTCCTACGAGCAGTACTTC. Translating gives CASSFGQNSYEQYF.

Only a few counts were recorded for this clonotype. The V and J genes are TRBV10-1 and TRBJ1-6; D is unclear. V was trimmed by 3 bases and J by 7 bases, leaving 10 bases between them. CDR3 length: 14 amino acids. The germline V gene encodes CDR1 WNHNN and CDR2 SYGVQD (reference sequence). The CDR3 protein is CASSDPTRNSPLHF. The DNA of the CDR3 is TGCGCCAGCAGTGATCCTACCCGGAATTCACCCCTCCACTTT.

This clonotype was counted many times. The CDR3 reads CAWSAGQRRSTDTQYF. The CDR3 region has the DNA TGTGCCTGGAGTGCGGGACAGCGGAGAAGCACAGATACGCAGTATTTT. The chain has TRBV30 and TRBJ2-3, with 7 bases matching TRBD1. Germline trimming cut 1 base from V and 0 bases from J; bases unmatched to any gene: 7. The V gene's germline CDR1 is GTSNPN and CDR2 SVGIG (reference sequence). The CDR3 totals 16 residues. Using reference TRBV30 and TRBJ2-3 for the parts outside the CDR3, the full variable domain is SQTIHQWPATLVQPVGSPLSLECTVEGTSNPNLYWYRQAAGRGLQLLFYSVGIGQISSEVPQNLSASRPQDRQFILSSKKLLLSDSGFYLCAWSAGQRRSTDTQYFGPGTRLTVL.

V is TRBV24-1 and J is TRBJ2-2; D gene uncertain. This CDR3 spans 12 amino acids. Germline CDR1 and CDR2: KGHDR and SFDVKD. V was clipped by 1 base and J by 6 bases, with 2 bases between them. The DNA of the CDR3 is TGTGCCACCAGTGATTTTCCCGGGGAGCTGTTTTTT. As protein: CATSDFPGELFF.

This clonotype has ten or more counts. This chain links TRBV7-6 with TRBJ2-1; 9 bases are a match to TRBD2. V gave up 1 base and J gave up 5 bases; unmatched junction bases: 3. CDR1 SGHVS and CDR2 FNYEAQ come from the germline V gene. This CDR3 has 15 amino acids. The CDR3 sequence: CASSLGAGGDNEQFF. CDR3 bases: TGTGCCAGCAGCTTAGGGGCGGGGGGGGACAATGAGCAGTTCTTC.

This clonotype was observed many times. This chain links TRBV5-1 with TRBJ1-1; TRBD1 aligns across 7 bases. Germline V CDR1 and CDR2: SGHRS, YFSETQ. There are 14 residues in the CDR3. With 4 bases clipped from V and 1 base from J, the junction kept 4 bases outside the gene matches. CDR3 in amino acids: CASSTRTGNTEAFF. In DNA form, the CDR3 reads TGCGCCAGCAGCACCCGGACAGGGAACACTGAAGCTTTCTTT.

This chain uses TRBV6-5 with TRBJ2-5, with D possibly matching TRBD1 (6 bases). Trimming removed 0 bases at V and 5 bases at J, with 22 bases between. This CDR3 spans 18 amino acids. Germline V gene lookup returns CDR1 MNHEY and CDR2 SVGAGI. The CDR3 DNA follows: TGTGCCAGCAGTTACTCGATTTCAGGGGCGCGAGGGGTTGAGACCCAGTACTTC. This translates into CASSYSISGARGVETQYF.

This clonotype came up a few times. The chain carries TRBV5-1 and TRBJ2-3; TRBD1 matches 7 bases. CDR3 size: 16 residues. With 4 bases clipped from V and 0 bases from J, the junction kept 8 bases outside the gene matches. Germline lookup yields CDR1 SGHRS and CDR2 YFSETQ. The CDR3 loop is CASSRPGQSSTDTQYF. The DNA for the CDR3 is TGCGCCAGCAGCCGGCCGGGACAGAGTAGCACAGATACGCAGTATTTT.

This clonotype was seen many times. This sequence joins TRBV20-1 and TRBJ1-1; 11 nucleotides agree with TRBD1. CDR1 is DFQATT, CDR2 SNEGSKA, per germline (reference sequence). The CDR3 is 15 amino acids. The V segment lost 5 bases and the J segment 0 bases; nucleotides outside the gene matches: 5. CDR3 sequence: CSAAWTGGMNTEAFF. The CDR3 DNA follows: TGCAGTGCTGCTTGGACAGGGGGCATGAACACTGAAGCTTTCTTT.